This T cell receptor (beta chain) was captured in a study of shared clonotypes between healthy human individuals. Overall study context: The donor group consisted of a couple of women and a few men, aged 18 to 49.

Trimming stripped 0 bases from V and 6 bases from J, with 11 bases between. Looked up from germline, CDR1 is SGDLS and CDR2 is YYNGEE. The CDR3 runs 14 residues. The repertoire was sequenced with immunoSEQ multiplex PCR; TCRdb's copy has only in-frame clones and lacks some. This sample has about 1.1 million clones; 75% to 85% occur once, and the top ten carry under 0.6%. This receptor was taken from a man aged 18 to 30 in good health. Some clones in this sample may be carry-over from other donors' samples. The sequencing sample was made of memory CD4+ T cells from PBMCs. Subset of the sample: CD45RA-negative fraction. The chain employs TRBV9 and TRBJ2-3; D is unclear. The CDR3 is CASSVAERWDTQYF. For the CDR3, the DNA is TGTGCCAGCAGCGTAGCGGAACGGTGGGATACGCAGTATTTT. Based on the CDR3 plus reference TRBV9 and TRBJ2-3, the full variable domain is DSGVTQTPKHLITATGQRVTLRCSPRSGDLSVYWYQQSLDQGLQFLIQYYNGEERAKGNILERFSAQQFPDLHSELNLSSLELGDSALYFCASSVAERWDTQYFGPGTRLTVL.